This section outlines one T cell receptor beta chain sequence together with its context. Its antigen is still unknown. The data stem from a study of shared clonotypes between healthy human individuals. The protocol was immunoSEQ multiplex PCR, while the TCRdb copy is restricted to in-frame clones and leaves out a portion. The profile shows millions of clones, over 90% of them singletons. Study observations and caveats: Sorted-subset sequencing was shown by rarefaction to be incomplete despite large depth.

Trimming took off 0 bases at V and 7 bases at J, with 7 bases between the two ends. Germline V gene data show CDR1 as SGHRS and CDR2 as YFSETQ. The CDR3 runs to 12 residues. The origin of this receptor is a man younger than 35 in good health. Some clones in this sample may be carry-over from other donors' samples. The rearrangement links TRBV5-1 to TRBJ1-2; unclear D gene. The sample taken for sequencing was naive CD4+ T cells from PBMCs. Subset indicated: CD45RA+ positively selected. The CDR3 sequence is CASSLDWGGYTF. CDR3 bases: TGCGCCAGCAGCTTGGATTGGGGTGGCTACACCTTC.